This is a list of T cell receptor beta chains from one sample in a study of blood T cell repertoires in COVID-19. The repertoire was sequenced with immunoSEQ multiplex PCR; TCRdb's copy has only in-frame clones and lacks some. The sample yields roughly 360,000 clones, 70% to 85% seen once. The sequenced sample consisted of peripheral blood. These receptors came from a human donor with acute or convalescent COVID-19. The donor label of this sample is uncertain. The CDR3 runs from the conserved cysteine through the conserved F or W.

v_call | cdr3_aa
TRBV3-1/TRBV3-2 | CASSPRGGPYGYTF
TRBV3-1/TRBV3-2 | CASSRSGGAGGLFF
TRBV9 | CASSVGPPDTQYF
TRBV24-1 | CATSQIGGEQYF
TRBV7-2 | CASSLGIAGGTYEQYF
TRBV30 | CAWSDEHRYGTYEQYF
TRBV30 | CAWGGTVNSPLHF
TRBV6-2/TRBV6-3 | CASSYWVAGGSQWRQFF
TRBV19 | CASSAQGIAFF
TRBV27 | CASSLSGRADEQYF
TRBV3-1/TRBV3-2 | CASSHNDRTWAPNYGYTF
TRBV2 | CASSEEAFRINQPQHF
TRBV7-2 | CASSLRPRTEAFF
TRBV5-4 | CASSSDRANEQFF
TRBV5-1 | CASSFQSTDTQYF
TRBV10-2 | CASKDQGNTEAFF
TRBV6-6 | CASSLQGYEQYF
TRBV3-1/TRBV3-2 | CASSQHDRYYGYTF
TRBV18 | CASSRNSQDGYTF
TRBV3-1/TRBV3-2 | CASSPLSLAGGLSTDTQYF
TRBV28 | CASEERRRGYTF
TRBV19 | CASSIVDTTEAFF